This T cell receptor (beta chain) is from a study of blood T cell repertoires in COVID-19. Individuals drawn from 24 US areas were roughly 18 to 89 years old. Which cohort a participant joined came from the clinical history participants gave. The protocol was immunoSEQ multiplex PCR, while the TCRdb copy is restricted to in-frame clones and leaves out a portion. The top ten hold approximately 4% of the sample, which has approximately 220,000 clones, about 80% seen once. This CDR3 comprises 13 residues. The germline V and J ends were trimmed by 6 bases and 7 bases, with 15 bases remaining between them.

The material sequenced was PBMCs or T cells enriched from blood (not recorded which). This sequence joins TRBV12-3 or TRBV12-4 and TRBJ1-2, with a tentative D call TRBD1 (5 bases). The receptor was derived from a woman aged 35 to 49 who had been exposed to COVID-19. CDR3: CASRSQLGRGYTF. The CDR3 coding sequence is TGTGCCAGCAGATCCCAGCTGGGGCGTGGCTACACCTTC.